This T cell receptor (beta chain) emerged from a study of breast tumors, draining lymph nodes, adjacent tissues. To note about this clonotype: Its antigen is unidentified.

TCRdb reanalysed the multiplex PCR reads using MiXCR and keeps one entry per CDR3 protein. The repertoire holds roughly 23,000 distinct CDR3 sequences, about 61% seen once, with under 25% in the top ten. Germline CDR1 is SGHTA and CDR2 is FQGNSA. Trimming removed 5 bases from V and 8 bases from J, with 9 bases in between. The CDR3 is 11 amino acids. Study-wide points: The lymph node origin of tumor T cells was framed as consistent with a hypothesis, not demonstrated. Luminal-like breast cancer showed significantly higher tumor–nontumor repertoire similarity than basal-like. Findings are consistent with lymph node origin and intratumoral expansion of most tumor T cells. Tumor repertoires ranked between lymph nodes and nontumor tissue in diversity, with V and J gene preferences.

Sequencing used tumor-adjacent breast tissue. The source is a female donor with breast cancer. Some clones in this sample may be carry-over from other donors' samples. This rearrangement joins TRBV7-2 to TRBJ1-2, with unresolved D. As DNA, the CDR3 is TGTGCCAGCAGCACGCTGACAGGCTACACCTTC. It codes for CASSTLTGYTF.